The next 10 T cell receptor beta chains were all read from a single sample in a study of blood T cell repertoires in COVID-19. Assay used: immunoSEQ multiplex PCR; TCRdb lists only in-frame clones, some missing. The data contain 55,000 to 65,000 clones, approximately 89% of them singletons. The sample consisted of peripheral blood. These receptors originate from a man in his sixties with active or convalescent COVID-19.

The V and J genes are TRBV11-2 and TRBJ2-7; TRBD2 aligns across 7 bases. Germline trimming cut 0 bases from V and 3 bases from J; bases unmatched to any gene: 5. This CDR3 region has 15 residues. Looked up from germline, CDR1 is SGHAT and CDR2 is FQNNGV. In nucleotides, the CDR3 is TGTGCCAGCAGCTTAGATCTTGGCGGGGGCTACGAGCAGTACTTC. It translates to CASSLDLGGGYEQYF.

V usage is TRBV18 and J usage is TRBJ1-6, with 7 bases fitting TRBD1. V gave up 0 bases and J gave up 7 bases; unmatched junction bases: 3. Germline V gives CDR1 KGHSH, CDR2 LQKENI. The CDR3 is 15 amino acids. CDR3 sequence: CASSPPDRLNSPLHF. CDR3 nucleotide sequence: TGTGCCAGCTCACCACCGGACAGGTTAAATTCACCCCTCCACTTT.

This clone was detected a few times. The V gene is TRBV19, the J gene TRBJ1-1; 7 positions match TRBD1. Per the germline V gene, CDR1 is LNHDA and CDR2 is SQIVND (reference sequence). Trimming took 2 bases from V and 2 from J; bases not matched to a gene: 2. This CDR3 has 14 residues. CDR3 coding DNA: TGTGCCAGTAGTATAACAGGGGCAAACACTGAAGCTTTCTTT. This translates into CASSITGANTEAFF.

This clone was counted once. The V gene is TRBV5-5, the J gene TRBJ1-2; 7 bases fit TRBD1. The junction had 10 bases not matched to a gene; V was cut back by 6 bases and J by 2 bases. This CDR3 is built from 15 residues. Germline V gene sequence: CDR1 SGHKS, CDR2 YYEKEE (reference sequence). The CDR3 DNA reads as TGTGCCAGCACGCGCCCCGGGACAGCCAACTATGGCTACACCTTC. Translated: CASTRPGTANYGYTF.

The chain's CDR3 is CASSYPGRGEAFF. The CDR3 bases are TGTGCCAGCAGTTATCCGGGGAGGGGTGAAGCTTTCTTT. The chain couples TRBV27 to TRBJ1-1, with a possible D match to TRBD1 (5 bases). Trimming cost V 4 bases and J 7 bases, with 13 bases left between them. CDR1 MNHEY and CDR2 SMNVEV come from the germline V gene (reference sequence). CDR3 size: 13 residues.

The CDR3 sequence is CASSLRGGRANTEAFF. The CDR3 DNA follows: TGTGCCAGCAGCTTAAGGGGGGGGCGTGCGAACACTGAAGCTTTCTTT. The V gene is TRBV11-2, the J gene TRBJ1-1; D perhaps matches TRBD1 (6 bases). Trimming stripped 2 bases from V and 1 base from J, with 14 bases between. Per germline, CDR1 SGHAT and CDR2 FQNNGV. The CDR3 is made up of 16 amino acids.

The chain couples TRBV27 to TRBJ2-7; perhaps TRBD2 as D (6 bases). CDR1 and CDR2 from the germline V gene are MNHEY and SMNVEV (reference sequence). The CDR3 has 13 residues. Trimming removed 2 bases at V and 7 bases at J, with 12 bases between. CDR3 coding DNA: TGTGCCAGCAGTTTAAACTGGGCGGGGGAGCAGTACTTC. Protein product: CASSLNWAGEQYF.

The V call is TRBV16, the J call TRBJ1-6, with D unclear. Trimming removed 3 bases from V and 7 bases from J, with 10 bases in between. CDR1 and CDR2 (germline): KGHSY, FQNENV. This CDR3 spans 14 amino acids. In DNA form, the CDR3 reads TGTGCCAGCAGCCACGAGCGGTCAAATTCACCCCTCCACTTT. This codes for CASSHERSNSPLHF.

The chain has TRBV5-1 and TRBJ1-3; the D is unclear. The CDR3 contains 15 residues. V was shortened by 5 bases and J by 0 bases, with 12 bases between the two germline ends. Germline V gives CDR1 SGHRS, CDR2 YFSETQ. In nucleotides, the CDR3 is TGCGCCAGCAGAATAGGAAACAGCTCTGGAAACACCATATATTTT. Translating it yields CASRIGNSSGNTIYF.

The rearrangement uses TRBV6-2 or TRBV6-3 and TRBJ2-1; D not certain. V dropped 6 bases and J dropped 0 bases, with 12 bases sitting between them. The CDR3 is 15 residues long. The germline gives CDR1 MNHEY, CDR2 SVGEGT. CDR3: CASSSTAHSYNEQFF. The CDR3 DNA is TGTGCCAGCAGCTCGACTGCGCACTCCTACAATGAGCAGTTCTTC.